The 22 T cell receptor beta chains below come from one sample, sequenced in a study of blood T cell repertoires in COVID-19. TCRdb's table, derived via immunoSEQ multiplex PCR, lists solely in-frame clones and lacks some. The sample lists 450,000 or so clones, about 91% occurring once. The sequencing sample was made of peripheral blood. These receptors originate from a man between 18 and 29 years old with COVID-19, enrolled during active disease.

V and J are TRBV11-2 and TRBJ1-3; D is unresolved. Germline loops: CDR1 SGHAT, CDR2 FQNNGV. CDR3 size: 12 residues. Trimming stripped 5 bases from V and 2 bases from J, with 4 bases between. CDR3 residues: CASSITGNTIYF. CDR3 coding DNA: TGTGCCAGCAGCATCACTGGAAACACCATATATTTT.

The rearrangement links TRBV5-1 to TRBJ2-2, with a tentative D call TRBD2 (7 bases). CDR1 and CDR2 from the germline V gene are SGHRS and YFSETQ. CDR3 length: 15 amino acids. The CDR3: CATQLAGADTGELFF. In DNA form, the CDR3 reads TGCGCAACACAGCTGGCGGGGGCCGACACCGGGGAGCTGTTTTTT.

The chain has TRBV5-1 and TRBJ2-2; 8 bases are shared with TRBD1. Germline V gene lookup returns CDR1 SGHRS and CDR2 YFSETQ. The CDR3 contains 15 residues. J was trimmed by 7 bases and V by 0 bases; bases with no gene match: 5. The CDR3 is CASSLATGASGELFF. DNA for the CDR3: TGCGCCAGCAGCTTGGCGACAGGGGCGAGCGGGGAGCTGTTTTTT.

V and J are TRBV11-3 and TRBJ2-1, with 9 nucleotides matching TRBD1. Germline trimming cut 2 bases from V and 7 bases from J; bases unmatched to any gene: 3. Germline loops: CDR1 SGHNT, CDR2 YENEEA. The CDR3 covers 14 residues. In nucleotides, the CDR3 is TGTGCCAGCAGCTTACGACAGGGGGGGAATGAGCAGTTCTTC. Its protein product is CASSLRQGGNEQFF.

CDR3 residues: CASSQSPYEQYF. CDR3 sequence (DNA): TGTGCCAGCAGCCAATCCCCCTACGAGCAGTACTTC. The J gene is TRBJ2-7, the V gene TRBV11-2, with D uncertain. Trimming removed 5 bases at V and 2 bases at J, with 7 bases between. CDR3 size: 12 residues. CDR1 is SGHAT and CDR2 is FQNNGV in the germline V gene.

The chain has TRBV6-1 and TRBJ2-7; TRBD2 aligns across 13 bases. The CDR3 spans 18 residues. Germline loops: CDR1 MNHNS, CDR2 SASEGT. J gave up 2 bases and V 1 base, and 8 bases lay outside the gene matches. DNA of the CDR3: TGTGCCAGCAGTGAAGGGTTATACGGGACTAGCGGGACCTACGAGCAGTACTTC. This encodes CASSEGLYGTSGTYEQYF.

The chain uses TRBV2 and TRBJ2-3, with 10 nucleotides matching TRBD2. The V gene's germline CDR1 is SNHLY and CDR2 FYNNEI. There are 16 residues in the CDR3. After removal of 8 bases from V and 5 bases from J, the junction contained 13 bases not matched to a gene. The CDR3 reads CASGDPTSGKKDTQYF. CDR3 nucleotides: TGTGCCAGCGGGGATCCCACTAGCGGGAAGAAAGATACGCAGTATTTT.

Only a few counts were recorded for this clone. The chain joins TRBV6-5 to TRBJ2-2; D uncertain. With 5 bases removed from V and 1 base from J, the gap between germline ends came to 2 bases. This CDR3 is 12 amino acids long. Germline values: CDR1 MNHEY, CDR2 SVGAGI. This chain's CDR3 is CASSQNTGELFF. CDR3 bases: TGTGCCAGCAGTCAGAACACCGGGGAGCTGTTTTTT.

J is TRBJ2-1 and V is TRBV7-9; 7 nucleotides align to TRBD2. V was clipped by 5 bases and J by 3 bases; unmatched bases: 7. The length of the CDR3 is 15 residues. Germline CDR1 reads SEHNR; CDR2 reads FQNEAQ (reference sequence). The CDR3 DNA sequence: TGTGCCAGCAGCGGGGAGCGGGGATACTACAATGAGCAGTTCTTC. Its protein is CASSGERGYYNEQFF. Full variable domain (missing parts from reference TRBV7-9 and TRBJ2-1): DTGVSQNPRHKITKRGQNVTFRCDPISEHNRLYWYRQTLGQGPEFLTYFQNEAQLEKSRLLSDRFSAERPKGSFSTLEIQRTEQGDSAMYLCASSGERGYYNEQFFGPGTRLTVL.

The chain employs TRBV21-1 and TRBJ2-7; the table's TRBD1 call for D was not verified on the DNA. TRBV21-1 is designated a pseudogene. This CDR3 has 13 residues. CDR3 protein: CASITTQGDTQYF. For the CDR3, the DNA is TGTGCCAGCATCACGACTCAGGGTGATACGCAGTACTTC.

The chain combines TRBV3-1 (or the pseudogene TRBV3-2) with TRBJ1-3; D may be TRBD1 (5 bases). The CDR3 covers 14 residues. Germline V gene sequence: CDR1 LGHDT, CDR2 YNNKEL (reference sequence). Trimming shortened V by 5 bases and J by 4 bases, and 12 bases separated the two germline ends. The DNA of the CDR3 is TGTGCCAGCAGCAGGGCAGGGCAAGGAAACACCATATATTTT. The encoded protein is CASSRAGQGNTIYF.

The V gene is TRBV7-8, the J gene TRBJ1-1; no clear D gene. Trimming shortened V by 5 bases and J by 11 bases, and 18 bases separated the two germline ends. This CDR3 comprises 13 residues. Germline values: CDR1 SGHVS, CDR2 FQNEAQ. In DNA form, the CDR3 reads TGTGCCAGCAGCCCAAGACAAGTGATAACTGCTTTCTTT. It encodes CASSPRQVITAFF.

The chain has TRBV4-1 and TRBJ2-5, with 7 bases identical to TRBD1. Germline values: CDR1 MGHRA, CDR2 YSYEKL. This CDR3 has 16 residues. Trimming removed 0 bases from V and 1 base from J; junction bases left unmatched: 5. The CDR3 bases are TGCGCCAGCAGCCAAGAAGGAAAGGGGGCCCAAGAGACCCAGTACTTC. Translation gives CASSQEGKGAQETQYF.

This sequence joins TRBV14 and TRBJ2-5; TRBD2 matches at 14 bases. Germline loops: CDR1 SGHDN, CDR2 FVKESK. The CDR3 runs to 18 residues. Trimming cost V 3 bases and J 1 base; bases outside gene matches: 7. CDR3 protein: CASSHWTSGGLLQETQYF. The CDR3 DNA reads TGTGCCAGCAGCCACTGGACTAGCGGGGGGTTACTCCAAGAGACCCAGTACTTC.

The chain couples TRBV4-1 to TRBJ2-7; tentatively, D is TRBD1 (5 bases). CDR1 is MGHRA, CDR2 YSYEKL, per germline. V lost 6 bases, J lost 0 bases, and 12 bases lay in between. This CDR3 is 14 amino acids long. The DNA for the CDR3 is TGCGCCAGCAGAGCACTGGACAACTCCTACGAGCAGTACTTC. Protein product: CASRALDNSYEQYF.

The chain combines TRBV2 with TRBJ2-5; D gene uncertain. Trimming removed 4 bases from V and 5 bases from J, with 14 bases in between. Germline CDR1 and CDR2: SNHLY and FYNNEI. The CDR3 is made up of 14 amino acids. As DNA, the CDR3 is TGTGCCAGCAGTGGTAGATACTTACGGGAGACCCAGTACTTC. It specifies CASSGRYLRETQYF.

The table lists this clone with a few counts. This chain uses TRBV2 with TRBJ2-5, with D possibly TRBD2 on 5 matching bases. Trimming took off 1 base at V and 7 bases at J, with 7 bases between the two ends. The CDR3 totals 12 residues. Germline assignment: CDR1 SNHLY and CDR2 FYNNEI. The CDR3 spells CASSEGAGTQYF. The CDR3 nucleotides read TGTGCCAGCAGTGAAGGGGCGGGGACCCAGTACTTC.

The J gene is TRBJ2-3, the V gene TRBV4-1; 9 bases are shared with TRBD2. CDR1 is MGHRA and CDR2 is YSYEKL in the germline V gene. The V segment lost 0 bases and the J segment 2 bases; nucleotides outside the gene matches: 6. This CDR3 contains 17 residues. CDR3 loop: CASSQDPLAGPTDTQYF. The CDR3 DNA reads TGCGCCAGCAGCCAAGATCCGCTAGCGGGGCCCACAGATACGCAGTATTTT.

This sequence joins TRBV27 and TRBJ2-3; D perhaps matches TRBD1 (6 bases). The CDR3 contains 15 residues. V was shortened by 4 bases and J by 2 bases, with 13 bases between the two germline ends. The V gene's germline CDR1 is MNHEY and CDR2 SMNVEV (reference sequence). This chain's CDR3 is CASSWQGLTTDTQYF. CDR3 DNA: TGTGCCAGCAGTTGGCAGGGGTTAACCACAGATACGCAGTATTTT.

This sequence joins TRBV19 and TRBJ2-1; 7 nucleotides match TRBD1. Germline lookup yields CDR1 LNHDA and CDR2 SQIVND (reference sequence). The CDR3 has 15 residues. J was trimmed by 6 bases and V by 5 bases; bases with no gene match: 10. The CDR3 DNA reads TGTGCCAGTAGTTTCAGACAGGGTGCGCTCAATGAGCAGTTCTTC. Amino acids: CASSFRQGALNEQFF.

This clone occurred a few times. This same CDR3 is encoded by further DNA sequences in the sample. The chain employs TRBV6-5 and TRBJ2-5; D is unclear. The germline V gene encodes CDR1 MNHEY and CDR2 SVGAGI. This CDR3 region has 13 residues. Trimming pared 3 bases from V and 0 bases from J, leaving 5 bases between. The CDR3 sequence is CASSYSNQETQYF. The CDR3 coding sequence is TGTGCCAGCAGTTATAGTAACCAAGAGACCCAGTACTTC.

This chain links TRBV4-2 with TRBJ2-5; 10 bases match TRBD2. This CDR3 has 17 residues. Germline V lookup: CDR1 LGHNA, CDR2 YNFKEQ. Losses at the gene ends were 7 bases for V and 5 bases for J; bases not matched to a gene: 16. In DNA form, the CDR3 reads TGTGCCAGCACCGAGAGGGCTAGCGGGAGCACATATGAGACCCAGTACTTC. Amino acid sequence: CASTERASGSTYETQYF.